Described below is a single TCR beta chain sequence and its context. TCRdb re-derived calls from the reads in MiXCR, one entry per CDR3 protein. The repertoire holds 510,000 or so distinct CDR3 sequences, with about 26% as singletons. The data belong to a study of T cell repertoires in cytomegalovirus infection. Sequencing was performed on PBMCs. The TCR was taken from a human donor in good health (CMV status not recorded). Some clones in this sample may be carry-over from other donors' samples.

The CDR3 spells CASSQDLRYTF. The CDR3 coding sequence is TGTGCCAGCAGCCAAGATCTGCGCTACACCTTC. The chain joins TRBV4-2 to TRBJ1-2, with D unclear. The CDR3 runs 11 residues. CDR1 LGHNA and CDR2 YNFKEQ come from the germline V gene. Trimming took off 0 bases at V and 9 bases at J, with 5 bases between the two ends.